This record concerns one T cell receptor beta chain sequence. The data are from a study of blood T cell repertoires in COVID-19. Whole-study context: Samples taken during acute and convalescent COVID-19 were collected in the United States, Italy and Spain. Sample material is recorded as cDNA or gDNA derived from T cells, B-cell-depleted T cells, or PBMCs.

Per the original data handling: Amplification of reference gene primers provided the estimated nucleated cell counts. Only in-frame clones appear in the TCRdb table, and some are missing; sequencing was by immunoSEQ multiplex PCR. The V and J calls and clone size were taken over from that table, and D and trimming were inferred from the DNA. The table has some 200,000 clones, roughly 84% seen once. Sequenced material: peripheral blood. The clonotype comes from a human donor with acute or convalescent COVID-19. The donor label of this sample is uncertain.

Here the CDR3 reads CASRTGTQANYGYTF. Written as DNA, the CDR3 is TGCGCCAGCCGAACAGGGACCCAAGCTAACTATGGCTACACCTTC. V usage is TRBV5-1 and J usage is TRBJ1-2; maybe TRBD1 (6 bases). Germline CDR1 SGHRS, CDR2 YFSETQ. V was shortened by 7 bases and J by 0 bases, with 16 bases between the two germline ends. The CDR3 has 15 residues.